The source of this T cell receptor beta chain is a study of blood T cell repertoires in COVID-19. Overall study: The samples span acute and convalescent COVID-19 from the United States, Italy and Spain. From T cells, B-cell-depleted T cells, or PBMCs came the material, which was cDNA or gDNA.

The CDR3 sequence is 18 residues long. Germline V CDR1 and CDR2: LGHDT, YNNKEL (reference sequence). Losses at the gene ends were 4 bases for V and 1 base for J; bases not matched to a gene: 12. Only in-frame clones appear in the TCRdb table, and some are missing; sequencing was by immunoSEQ multiplex PCR. The sample carries 150,000 to 180,000 clones, about 80% recorded once. What was sequenced was peripheral blood. This chain links TRBV3-1 (or the pseudogene TRBV3-2) with TRBJ2-2, with TRBD1 matching 7 bases. The sequence came from a woman aged 60 to 75 with acute or convalescent COVID-19. CDR3 protein: CASSPYRDSVENTGELFF. CDR3 nucleotide sequence: TGTGCCAGCAGCCCATACCGGGACAGTGTGGAGAACACCGGGGAGCTGTTTTTT.